These 15 T cell receptor beta chains were sequenced from one sample in a study of T cell responses to AZD1222 COVID-19 vaccine. TCRdb's table, derived via immunoSEQ multiplex PCR, lists solely in-frame clones and lacks some. This sample has about 110,000 clones, with about 90% found just once. The sequencing here drew on peripheral blood, taken on day 0 of AZD1222 vaccination. The receptor source for this set is an adult in good health.

The rearrangement uses TRBV15 and TRBJ1-6; 8 bases align to TRBD1. CDR3 length: 14 residues. Per the germline V gene, CDR1 is LNHNV and CDR2 is YYDKDF (reference sequence). V lost 6 bases, J lost 8 bases, and 6 bases stayed unmatched. The CDR3 DNA reads TGTGCCACCAGTCTCGGACAGGGATATTCACCCCTCCACTTT. Translated: CATSLGQGYSPLHF.

This chain links TRBV6-5 with TRBJ1-1; D is perhaps TRBD1 (6 bases). The CDR3 sequence is 14 residues long. Trimming cost V 6 bases and J 6 bases, with 17 bases left between them. Germline V gene lookup returns CDR1 MNHEY and CDR2 SVGAGI. CDR3 DNA: TGTGCCAGCAGCTGGGAGTGGGGGCGGGCTGAAGCTTTCTTT. Amino acid sequence: CASSWEWGRAEAFF.

This clone was detected only once. The gene calls are TRBV7-2 and TRBJ2-5; the match to TRBD2 covers 10 bases. Germline loops: CDR1 SGHTA, CDR2 FQGNSA. There are 15 residues in the CDR3. With V trimmed by 3 bases and J by 4 bases, 5 bases remained unmatched. The CDR3 DNA reads TGTGCCAGCAGCTTTATAGCGGGAGGCGGAGAGACCCAGTACTTC. Translating gives CASSFIAGGGETQYF.

The genes are TRBV10-3 and TRBJ1-2; tentatively, D is TRBD1 (6 bases). The ends were cut back, 1 base at V and 4 bases at J, with 13 bases in the middle. The CDR3 has 15 residues. Germline values: CDR1 ENHRY, CDR2 SYGVKD. CDR3 sequence (DNA): TGTGCCATCAGTGAGTACGCAGGGGAAGCCTATGGCTACACCTTC. It encodes CAISEYAGEAYGYTF.

The rearrangement joins TRBV6-5 to TRBJ1-2; perhaps TRBD1 as D (5 bases). The CDR3 has 14 residues. The germline V gene encodes CDR1 MNHEY and CDR2 SVGAGI. Trimming stripped 2 bases from V and 7 bases from J, with 14 bases between. For the CDR3, the DNA is TGTGCCAGCAGTTACCAGGTCGGGGCGGGTGGCTACACCTTC. It yields the protein CASSYQVGAGGYTF.

The V gene is TRBV5-8, the J gene TRBJ2-1, with TRBD2 matching over 10 bases. V trimming: 1 base; J trimming: 10 bases; junction bases outside the gene matches: 5. CDR3 length equals 14 residues. Germline CDR1 is SGHTS and CDR2 is YDEGEE. CDR3 sequence reads: CASSLPSGGTEQFF. CDR3 bases: TGTGCCAGCAGCTTGCCTAGCGGGGGAACAGAGCAGTTCTTC.

The chain has TRBV18 and TRBJ2-1, with 7 bases aligning to TRBD2. Germline CDR1 is KGHSH and CDR2 is LQKENI. CDR3 length equals 16 residues. The junction had 12 bases not matched to a gene; V was cut back by 0 bases and J by 10 bases. CDR3 residues: CASSPPWGRGVLEQFF. The CDR3 DNA is TGTGCCAGCTCACCACCGTGGGGGAGGGGCGTATTGGAGCAGTTCTTC.

For the CDR3, the DNA is TGCGCCAGCAGTTCGGACGGCTCTGGAAACACCATATATTTT. It translates to CASSSDGSGNTIYF. This sequence joins TRBV5-1 and TRBJ1-3; D gene unclear. This CDR3 is 14 amino acids long. With 5 bases removed from V and 0 bases from J, the gap between germline ends came to 9 bases. Germline lookup yields CDR1 SGHRS and CDR2 YFSETQ.

This clone was counted once. The rearrangement links TRBV12-3 or TRBV12-4 to TRBJ2-1; 15 bases map to TRBD2. Trimming at V came to 11 bases and at J to 9 bases, leaving 2 bases not matched to a gene. The CDR3 totals 12 residues. CDR3 protein: CASGLAGGEQFF. The CDR3 bases are TGTGCCTCGGGACTAGCGGGAGGTGAGCAGTTCTTC.

V is TRBV16 and J is TRBJ1-5; 9 nucleotides agree with TRBD1. Germline V CDR1 and CDR2: KGHSY, FQNENV. The CDR3 is 14 residues long. J was trimmed by 9 bases and V by 4 bases; bases with no gene match: 7. The CDR3: CASSPGQGIGPQHF. CDR3 DNA sequence: TGTGCCAGCAGCCCGGGACAGGGAATAGGGCCCCAGCATTTT.

This chain uses TRBV12-3 or TRBV12-4 with TRBJ1-1; D unresolved. The ends were cut back, 1 base at V and 14 bases at J, with 17 bases in the middle. This CDR3 spans 13 amino acids. CDR3 coding DNA: TGTGCCAGCAGTTTAGACTTGGCCCGGCGGGTGTTCTTT. Translated: CASSLDLARRVFF.

This chain joins TRBV18 and TRBJ1-6; D gene unclear. The ends were cut back, 3 bases at V and 10 bases at J, with 16 bases in the middle. From germline, CDR1 is KGHSH and CDR2 LQKENI. The CDR3 spans 15 residues. In DNA form, the CDR3 reads TGTGCCAGCTCACCTCGGCGGGCAAGGGAATCACCCCTCCACTTT. This encodes CASSPRRARESPLHF.

This chain uses TRBV7-2 with TRBJ1-1; maybe TRBD1 (5 bases). CDR1 SGHTA and CDR2 FQGNSA come from the germline V gene. Trimming took 3 bases from V and 4 from J, leaving 12 bases between them. The CDR3 contains 14 residues. This CDR3 reads CASSFGGRGTEAFF. In nucleotides, the CDR3 is TGTGCCAGCAGCTTTGGGGGTAGGGGCACTGAAGCTTTCTTT.

The chain carries TRBV4-2 and TRBJ2-3, with D possibly called TRBD1 or TRBD2 (5 bases each). The CDR3 length is 15 residues. Per germline, CDR1 LGHNA and CDR2 YNFKEQ. Trimming took off 0 bases at V and 4 bases at J, with 11 bases between the two ends. This CDR3 is CASSQDGGLSDTQYF. The CDR3 DNA sequence: TGTGCCAGCAGCCAAGATGGGGGTCTGTCAGATACGCAGTATTTT.

The chain carries TRBV30 and TRBJ1-2, with TRBD1 matching 9 bases. CDR1 is GTSNPN, CDR2 SVGIG, per germline (reference sequence). The CDR3 has 15 amino acids. With V trimmed by 2 bases and J by 2 bases, 6 bases remained unmatched. The CDR3 DNA reads as TGTGCCTGGAGTCCACTCGGACAGGGGAACTATGGCTACACCTTC. It specifies CAWSPLGQGNYGYTF.